This T cell receptor beta chain was observed in a study of blood T cell repertoires in COVID-19. Authors' methods: Reference gene primer amplification in the assay estimated nucleated cell counts. Method: immunoSEQ multiplex PCR; TCRdb's copy keeps in-frame clones and lacks some. V and J calls plus clone size are reproduced from that table; the DNA served to infer D and trimming. The sample yields just over 150,000 clones, more than 75% seen once. Membership in each cohort depended on participant-reported clinical history. Recovered status applied to Cohort 3 donors who had two consecutive negative PCRs. It also applied to those with clearance or with symptom resolution. This CDR3 region has 16 residues. In germline, CDR1 is SGDLS, CDR2 YYNGEE. The V end was cut by 0 bases, the J end by 3 bases, with 12 bases between.

The source material was PBMCs or T cells enriched from blood (not recorded which). The genes are TRBV9 and TRBJ2-2; D may be TRBD2 (5 bases). This clonotype originated in a woman between 45 and 65 years old who had recovered from COVID-19. The CDR3 DNA is TGTGCCAGCAGCGTAGATGTGGGCGGGTACACCGGGGAGCTGTTTTTT. This encodes CASSVDVGGYTGELFF.